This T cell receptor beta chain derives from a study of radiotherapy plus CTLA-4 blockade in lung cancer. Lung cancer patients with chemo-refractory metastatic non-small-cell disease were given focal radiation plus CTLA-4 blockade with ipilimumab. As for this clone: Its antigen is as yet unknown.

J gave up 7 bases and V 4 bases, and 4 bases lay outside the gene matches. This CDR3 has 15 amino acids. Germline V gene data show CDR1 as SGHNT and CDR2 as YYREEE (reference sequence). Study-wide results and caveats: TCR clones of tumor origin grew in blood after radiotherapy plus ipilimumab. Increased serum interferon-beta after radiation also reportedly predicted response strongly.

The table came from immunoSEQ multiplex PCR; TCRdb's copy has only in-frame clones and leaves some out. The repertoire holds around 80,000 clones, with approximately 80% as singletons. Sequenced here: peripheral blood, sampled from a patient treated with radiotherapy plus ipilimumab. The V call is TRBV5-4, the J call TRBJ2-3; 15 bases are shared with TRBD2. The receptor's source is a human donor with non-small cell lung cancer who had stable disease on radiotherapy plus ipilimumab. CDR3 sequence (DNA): TGTGCCAGCAGCACGGGACTAGCGGGGGGCAATACGCAGTATTTT. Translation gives CASSTGLAGGNTQYF.